This T cell receptor beta chain was sequenced in a study of Ad26.COV2.S vaccination and SARS-CoV-2 variants. About the study: Of the COV1001 trial arms, the Ad26.COV2.S arm included the donor. Intramuscular Ad26.COV2.S at 5x10^10 or 1x10^11 viral particles.

The treatment: roughly 20 received Ad26.COV2.S at low or high dose, single or two shots; 5 received placebo; per-sample allocation not given. Vaccine and placebo recipients were sampled on day 63 after the first injection. Measured with immunoSEQ multiplex PCR; TCRdb has only the in-frame clones, and not every one. The profile shows 200,000 to 250,000 clones, 88% of them singletons. Study-level results: Considerable breadth of spike-specific CD8+ and CD4+ T cell responses has reportedly been documented following vaccination. It was found that vaccine and placebo recipients had similar non-spike TCR breadth.

CDR3 length: 16 amino acids. This clone was observed a single time. Its cognate antigen is unknown. This clonotype was obtained from a person between 18 and 59 years old who received the Ad26.COV2.S COVID-19 vaccine or a placebo. Source: peripheral blood, taken in a trial of Ad26.COV2.S vaccine versus placebo. The chain has TRBV21-1 and TRBJ1-3; TRBD1 reflects the table's D call only, with no check against the DNA. TRBV21-1 counts as a pseudogene. CDR3 bases: TGTGCCAGCAGCCATAAGGGGACACCGTCTGGAAACACCATATATTTT. As protein: CASSHKGTPSGNTIYF.